This T cell receptor beta chain was obtained from a study of early T cells in non-severe SARS-CoV-2 infection. As for the study in general: Unpaired chains resulted from sequencing bulk RNA of unsorted whole blood.

This CDR3 region has 15 residues. CDR1 is MNHEY and CDR2 is SMNVEV in the germline V gene (reference sequence). V gave up 2 bases and J gave up 7 bases, with 12 bases separating them. TCRdb fed the 5' RACE reads into MiXCR, producing one record per CDR3 protein. The sample records approximately 70,000 distinct CDR3 sequences, roughly 12% being singletons. The clonotype was recovered from an adult who was a healthcare worker with PCR-confirmed SARS-CoV-2 infection or an uninfected control (not recorded which). The donor label of this sample is uncertain. V usage is TRBV27 and J usage is TRBJ1-6; D perhaps matches TRBD1 (5 bases). The sample here was whole blood, taken at baseline. CDR3 bases: TGTGCCAGCAGTTTAGAGGGGACGGGAAATTCACCCCTCCACTTT. Residues: CASSLEGTGNSPLHF.